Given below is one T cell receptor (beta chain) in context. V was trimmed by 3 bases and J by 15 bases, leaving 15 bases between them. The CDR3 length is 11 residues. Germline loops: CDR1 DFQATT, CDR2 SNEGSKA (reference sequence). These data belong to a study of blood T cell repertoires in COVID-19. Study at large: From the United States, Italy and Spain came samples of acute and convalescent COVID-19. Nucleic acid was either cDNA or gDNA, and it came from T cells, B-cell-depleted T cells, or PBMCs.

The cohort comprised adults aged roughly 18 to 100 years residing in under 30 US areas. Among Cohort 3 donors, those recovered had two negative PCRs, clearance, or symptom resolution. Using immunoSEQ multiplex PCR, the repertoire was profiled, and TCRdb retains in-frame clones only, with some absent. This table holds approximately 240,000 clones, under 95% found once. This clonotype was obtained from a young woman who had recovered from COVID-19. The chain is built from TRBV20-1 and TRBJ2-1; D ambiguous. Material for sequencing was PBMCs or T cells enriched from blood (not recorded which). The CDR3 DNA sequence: TGCAGTGCTAGCCTGGTGCTAGTTCGGTTCTTC. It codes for CSASLVLVRFF.